This T cell receptor (beta chain) was sequenced during a study of molecular identifiers for immune sequencing clone quantification. The authors built bulk TCR libraries by previously described methods with listed TCR primers. Via MiXCR, TCRdb re-called the PCR reads, giving one row per CDR3 protein. This sample carries approximately 590,000 distinct CDR3 sequences, 25% of them seen once, and the ten largest clones take 0.75% to 0.8%. Note on this clonotype: Its antigen remains unidentified. A clone one base away is much larger, so this may be a read error.

The authors sorted naive CD8 T cells as CD8+CD4-CCR7+CD45RA+. General study points: Over 97% of CMV-specific effector molecules, but under 1% of naive ones, were in clones above 20 copies.

Source material: naive CD8+ T cells from blood, with Jurkat cell RNA spiked in. The subset denotes: FACS-sorted CD8+CD4-CCR7+CD45RA+ naive T cells. This receptor was obtained from a human donor in good health. Some libraries in this study had Jurkat cell RNA spiked in.

The CDR3 reads CSARDDWSGSREQYF. For the CDR3, the DNA is TGCAGTGCTAGAGATGATTGGAGCGGCTCTAGGGAGCAGTACTTC. V usage is TRBV20-1 and J usage is TRBJ2-7, with D perhaps TRBD2 (5 bases). Trimming stripped 0 bases from V and 7 bases from J, with 19 bases between. Germline CDR1 and CDR2: DFQATT and SNEGSKA (reference sequence). The CDR3 runs to 15 residues.